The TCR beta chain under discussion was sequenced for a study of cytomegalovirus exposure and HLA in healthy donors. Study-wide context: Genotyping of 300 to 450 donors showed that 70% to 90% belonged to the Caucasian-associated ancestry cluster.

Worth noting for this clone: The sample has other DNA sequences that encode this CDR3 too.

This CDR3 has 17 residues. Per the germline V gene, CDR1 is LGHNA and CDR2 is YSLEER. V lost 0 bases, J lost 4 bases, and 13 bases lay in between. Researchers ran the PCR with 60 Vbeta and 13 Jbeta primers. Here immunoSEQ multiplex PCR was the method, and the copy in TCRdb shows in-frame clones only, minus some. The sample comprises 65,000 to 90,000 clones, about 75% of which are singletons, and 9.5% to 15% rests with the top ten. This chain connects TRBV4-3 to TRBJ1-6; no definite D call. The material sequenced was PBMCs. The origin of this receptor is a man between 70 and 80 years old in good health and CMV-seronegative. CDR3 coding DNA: TGCGCCAGCAGCCAAGATGCTGGCGGCCAATATAATTCACCCCTCCACTTT. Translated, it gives CASSQDAGGQYNSPLHF.